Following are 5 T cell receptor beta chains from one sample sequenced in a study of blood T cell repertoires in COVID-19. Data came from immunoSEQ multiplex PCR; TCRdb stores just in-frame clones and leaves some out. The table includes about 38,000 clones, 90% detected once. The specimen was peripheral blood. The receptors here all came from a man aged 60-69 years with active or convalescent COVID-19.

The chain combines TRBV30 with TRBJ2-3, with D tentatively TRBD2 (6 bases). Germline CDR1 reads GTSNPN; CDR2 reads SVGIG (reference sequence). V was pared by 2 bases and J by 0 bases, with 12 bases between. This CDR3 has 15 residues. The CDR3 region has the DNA TGTGCCTGGAGTTCAGGACTACCTAGCACAGATACGCAGTATTTT. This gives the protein CAWSSGLPSTDTQYF.

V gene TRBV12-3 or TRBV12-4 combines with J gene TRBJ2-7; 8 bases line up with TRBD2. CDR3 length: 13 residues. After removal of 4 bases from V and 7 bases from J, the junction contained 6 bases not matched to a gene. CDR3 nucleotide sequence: TGTGCCAGCAGTTCAGGACTAGCTCGGGAGCAGTACTTC. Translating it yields CASSSGLAREQYF.

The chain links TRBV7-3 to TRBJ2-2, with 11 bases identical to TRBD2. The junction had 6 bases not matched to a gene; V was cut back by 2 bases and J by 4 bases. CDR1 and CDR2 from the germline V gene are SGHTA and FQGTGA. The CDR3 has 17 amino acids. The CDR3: CASSLGTSGPSTGELFF. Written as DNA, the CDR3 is TGTGCCAGCAGCTTAGGGACTAGCGGCCCGAGCACCGGGGAGCTGTTTTTT.

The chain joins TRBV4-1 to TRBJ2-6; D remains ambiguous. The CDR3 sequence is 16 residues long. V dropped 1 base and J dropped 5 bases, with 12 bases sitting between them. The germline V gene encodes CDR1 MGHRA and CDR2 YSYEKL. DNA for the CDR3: TGCGCCAGCAGCCAAGCAACTTCCCCCTGGGCCAACGTCCTGACTTTC. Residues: CASSQATSPWANVLTF.

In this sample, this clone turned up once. Written as DNA, the CDR3 is TGTGCCAGCAGCAAAGTTGAGGGGGTTAGTCAGCCCCAGCATTTT. It encodes CASSKVEGVSQPQHF. V usage is TRBV21-1 and J usage is TRBJ1-5; TRBD1 is the table's D call, not checked against the DNA. TRBV21-1 is a pseudogene locus. The CDR3 loop spans 15 amino acids.